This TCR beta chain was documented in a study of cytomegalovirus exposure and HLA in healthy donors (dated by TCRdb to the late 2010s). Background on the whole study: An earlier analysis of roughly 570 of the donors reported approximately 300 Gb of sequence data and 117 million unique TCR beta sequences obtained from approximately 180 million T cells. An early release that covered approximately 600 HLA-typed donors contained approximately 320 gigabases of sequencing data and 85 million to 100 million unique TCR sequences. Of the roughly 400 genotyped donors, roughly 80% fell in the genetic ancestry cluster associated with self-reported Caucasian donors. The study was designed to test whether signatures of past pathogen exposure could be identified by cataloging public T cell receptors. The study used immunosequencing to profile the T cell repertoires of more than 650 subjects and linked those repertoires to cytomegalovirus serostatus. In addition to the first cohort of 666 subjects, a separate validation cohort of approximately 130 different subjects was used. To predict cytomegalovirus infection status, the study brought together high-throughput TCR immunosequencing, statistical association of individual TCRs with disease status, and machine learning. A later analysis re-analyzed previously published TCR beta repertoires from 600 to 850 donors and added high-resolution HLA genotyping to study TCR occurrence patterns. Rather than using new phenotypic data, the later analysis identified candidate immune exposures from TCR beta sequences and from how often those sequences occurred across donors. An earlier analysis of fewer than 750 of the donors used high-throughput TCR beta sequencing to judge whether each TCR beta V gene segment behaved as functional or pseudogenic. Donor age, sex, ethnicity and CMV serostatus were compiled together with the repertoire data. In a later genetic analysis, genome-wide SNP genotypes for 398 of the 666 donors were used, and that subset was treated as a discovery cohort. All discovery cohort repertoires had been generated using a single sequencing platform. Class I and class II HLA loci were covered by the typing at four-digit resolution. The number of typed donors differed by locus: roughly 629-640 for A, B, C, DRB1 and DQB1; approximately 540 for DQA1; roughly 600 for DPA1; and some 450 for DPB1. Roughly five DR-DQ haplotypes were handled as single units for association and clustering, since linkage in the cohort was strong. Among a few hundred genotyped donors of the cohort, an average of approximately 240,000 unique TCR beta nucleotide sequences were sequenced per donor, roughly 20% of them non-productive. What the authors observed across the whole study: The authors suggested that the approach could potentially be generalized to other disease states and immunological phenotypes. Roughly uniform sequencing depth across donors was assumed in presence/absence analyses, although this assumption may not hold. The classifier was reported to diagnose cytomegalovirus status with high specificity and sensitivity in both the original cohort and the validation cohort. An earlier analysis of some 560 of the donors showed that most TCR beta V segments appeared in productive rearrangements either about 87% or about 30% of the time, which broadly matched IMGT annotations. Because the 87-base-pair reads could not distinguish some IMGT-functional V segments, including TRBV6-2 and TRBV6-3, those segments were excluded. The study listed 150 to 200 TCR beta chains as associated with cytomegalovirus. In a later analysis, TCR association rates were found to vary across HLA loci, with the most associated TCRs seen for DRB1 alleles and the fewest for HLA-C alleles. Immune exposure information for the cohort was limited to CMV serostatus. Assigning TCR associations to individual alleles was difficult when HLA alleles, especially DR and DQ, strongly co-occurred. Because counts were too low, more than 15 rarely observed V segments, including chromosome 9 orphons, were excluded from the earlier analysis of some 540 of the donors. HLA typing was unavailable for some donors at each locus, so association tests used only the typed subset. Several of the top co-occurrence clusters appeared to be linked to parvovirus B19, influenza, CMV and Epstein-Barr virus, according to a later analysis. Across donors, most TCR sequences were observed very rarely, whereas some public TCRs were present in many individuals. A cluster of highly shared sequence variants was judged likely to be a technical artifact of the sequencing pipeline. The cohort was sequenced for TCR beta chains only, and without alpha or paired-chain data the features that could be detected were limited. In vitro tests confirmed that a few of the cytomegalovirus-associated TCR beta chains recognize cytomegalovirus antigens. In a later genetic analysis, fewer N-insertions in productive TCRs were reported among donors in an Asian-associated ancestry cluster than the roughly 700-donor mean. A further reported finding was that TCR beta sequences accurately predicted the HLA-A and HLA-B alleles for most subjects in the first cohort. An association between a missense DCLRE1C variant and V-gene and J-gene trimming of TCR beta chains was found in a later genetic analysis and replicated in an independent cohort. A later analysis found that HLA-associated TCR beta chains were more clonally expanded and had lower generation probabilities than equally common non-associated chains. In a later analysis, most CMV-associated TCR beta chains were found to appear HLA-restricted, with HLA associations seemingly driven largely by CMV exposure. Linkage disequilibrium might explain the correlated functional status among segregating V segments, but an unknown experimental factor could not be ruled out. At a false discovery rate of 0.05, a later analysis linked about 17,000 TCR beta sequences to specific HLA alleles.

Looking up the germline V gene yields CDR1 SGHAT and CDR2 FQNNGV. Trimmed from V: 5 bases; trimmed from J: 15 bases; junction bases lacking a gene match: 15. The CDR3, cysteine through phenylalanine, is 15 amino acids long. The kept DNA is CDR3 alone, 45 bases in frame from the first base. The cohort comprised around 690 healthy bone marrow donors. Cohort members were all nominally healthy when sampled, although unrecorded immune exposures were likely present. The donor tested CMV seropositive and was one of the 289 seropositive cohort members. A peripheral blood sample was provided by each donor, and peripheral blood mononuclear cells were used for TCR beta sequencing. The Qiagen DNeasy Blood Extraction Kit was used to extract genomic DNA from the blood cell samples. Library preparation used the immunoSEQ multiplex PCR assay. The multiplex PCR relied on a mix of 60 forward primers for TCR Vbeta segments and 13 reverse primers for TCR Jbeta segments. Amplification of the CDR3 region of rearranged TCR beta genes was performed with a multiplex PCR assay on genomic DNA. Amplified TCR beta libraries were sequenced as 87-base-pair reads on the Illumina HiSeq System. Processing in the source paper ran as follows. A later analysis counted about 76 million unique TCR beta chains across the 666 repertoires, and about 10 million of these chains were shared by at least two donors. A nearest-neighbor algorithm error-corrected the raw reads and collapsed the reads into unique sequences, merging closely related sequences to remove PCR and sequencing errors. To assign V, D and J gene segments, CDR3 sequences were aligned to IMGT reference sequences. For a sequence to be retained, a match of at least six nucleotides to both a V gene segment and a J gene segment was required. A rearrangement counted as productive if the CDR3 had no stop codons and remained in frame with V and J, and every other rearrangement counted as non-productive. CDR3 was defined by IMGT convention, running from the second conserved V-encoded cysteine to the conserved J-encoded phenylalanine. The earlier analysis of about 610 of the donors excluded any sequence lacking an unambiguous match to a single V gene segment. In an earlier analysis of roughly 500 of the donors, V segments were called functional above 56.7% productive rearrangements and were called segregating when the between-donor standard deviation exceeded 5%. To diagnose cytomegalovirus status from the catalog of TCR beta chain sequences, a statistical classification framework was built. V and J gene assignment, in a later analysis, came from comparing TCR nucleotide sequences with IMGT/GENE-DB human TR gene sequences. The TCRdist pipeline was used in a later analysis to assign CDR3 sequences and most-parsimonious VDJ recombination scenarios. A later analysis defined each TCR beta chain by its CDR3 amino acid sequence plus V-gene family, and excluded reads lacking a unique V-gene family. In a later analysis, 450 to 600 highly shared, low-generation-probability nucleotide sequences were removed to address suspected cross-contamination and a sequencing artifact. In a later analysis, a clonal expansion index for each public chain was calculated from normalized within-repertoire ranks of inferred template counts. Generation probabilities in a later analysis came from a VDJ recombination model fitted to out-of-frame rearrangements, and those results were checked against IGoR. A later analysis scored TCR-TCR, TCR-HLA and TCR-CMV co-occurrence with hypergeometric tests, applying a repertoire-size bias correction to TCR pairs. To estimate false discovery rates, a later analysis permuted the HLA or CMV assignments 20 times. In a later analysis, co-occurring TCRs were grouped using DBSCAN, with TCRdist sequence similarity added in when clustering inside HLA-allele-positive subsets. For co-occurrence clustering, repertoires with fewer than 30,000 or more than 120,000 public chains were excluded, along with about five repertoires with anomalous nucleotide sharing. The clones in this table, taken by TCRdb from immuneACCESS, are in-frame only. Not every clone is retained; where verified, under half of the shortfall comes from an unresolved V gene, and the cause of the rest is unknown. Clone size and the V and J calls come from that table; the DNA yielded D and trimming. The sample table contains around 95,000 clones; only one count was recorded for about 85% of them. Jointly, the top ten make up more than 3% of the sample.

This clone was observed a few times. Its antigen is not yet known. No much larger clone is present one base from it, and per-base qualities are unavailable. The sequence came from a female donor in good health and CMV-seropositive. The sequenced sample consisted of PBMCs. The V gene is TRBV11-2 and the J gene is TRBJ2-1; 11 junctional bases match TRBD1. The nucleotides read TGTGCCAGCAGCCAGACCGACGGACAGGGGGCGACCCTGTTCTTC. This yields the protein CASSQTDGQGATLFF.